These 25 T cell receptor beta chains share one sample of origin, sequenced in a study of blood T cell repertoires in COVID-19. Assay used: immunoSEQ multiplex PCR; TCRdb lists only in-frame clones, some missing. The sample lists about 160,000 clones, approximately 88% occurring once. The sample taken for sequencing was peripheral blood. The source is a woman aged 55-69 years who had recovered from COVID-19.

This chain joins TRBV4-3 and TRBJ1-4; 7 nucleotides align to TRBD1. This CDR3 comprises 15 residues. V was pared by 2 bases and J by 6 bases, with 6 bases of the junction left unmatched. Germline assignment: CDR1 LGHNA and CDR2 YSLEER. CDR3 nucleotide sequence: TGCGCCAGCAGCCAATCCCGGCAGGGGGATGAAAAACTGTTTTTT. As protein: CASSQSRQGDEKLFF.

The genes are TRBV5-1 and TRBJ2-3; 10 bases line up with TRBD1. V trimming: 4 bases; J trimming: 2 bases; junction bases outside the gene matches: 7. This CDR3 is built from 16 residues. CDR1 SGHRS and CDR2 YFSETQ come from the germline V gene. The CDR3 DNA reads TGCGCCAGCAGCCCGGGGACAGGGGCCATCACAGATACGCAGTATTTT. Amino acid sequence: CASSPGTGAITDTQYF. Full variable domain (missing parts from reference TRBV5-1 and TRBJ2-3): KAGVTQTPRYLIKTRGQQVTLSCSPISGHRSVSWYQQTPGQGLQFLFEYFSETQRNKGNFPGRFSGRQFSNSRSEMNVSTLELGDSALYLCASSPGTGAITDTQYFGPGTRLTVL.

This clone was seen just once. The chain has TRBV12-5 and TRBJ1-1, with 12 bases lining up with TRBD1. The germline CDR1 and CDR2 sequences are LGHNT and FRNRAP. The J segment lost 4 bases and the V segment lost 5 bases, leaving 8 bases of the junction unmatched. The CDR3 is 16 amino acids. The CDR3 DNA reads as TGTGCTAGTGGTCCGGGACAGGGGGCGCGGGGCACTGAAGCTTTCTTT. The encoded protein is CASGPGQGARGTEAFF.

This clone was counted once. The CDR3 protein is CASSPGGGGRLNTEAFF. In nucleotides, the CDR3 is TGTGCCAGCAGCCCCGGCGGGGGGGGGCGGCTGAACACTGAAGCTTTCTTT. The chain has TRBV7-3 and TRBJ1-1; D might be TRBD1 (6 bases). Trimming took off 5 bases at V and 0 bases at J, with 19 bases between the two ends. Germline V lookup: CDR1 SGHTA, CDR2 FQGTGA. The CDR3 consists of 17 residues.

The chain recombines TRBV6-5 with TRBJ1-5; the D is unclear. From germline, CDR1 is MNHEY and CDR2 SVGAGI. With 7 bases removed from V and 0 bases from J, the gap between germline ends came to 10 bases. The CDR3 totals 14 residues. The CDR3 is CASNAIYSNQPQHF. CDR3 nucleotide sequence: TGTGCCAGCAATGCCATCTATAGCAATCAGCCCCAGCATTTT.

The chain joins TRBV4-1 to TRBJ2-7; D ambiguous. The CDR3 totals 14 residues. Between the trimmed V and J ends, which lost 4 bases and 1 base, there was a span of 11 bases. Germline V gene lookup returns CDR1 MGHRA and CDR2 YSYEKL. The CDR3 loop is CASSRSVSSYEQYF. CDR3 sequence (DNA): TGCGCCAGCAGCCGCTCTGTCAGTTCCTACGAGCAGTACTTC.

CDR3 in amino acids: CASGTGGASSPLHF. CDR3 in DNA: TGTGCCAGCGGGACAGGGGGCGCGTCGTCACCCCTCCACTTT. The chain joins TRBV28 to TRBJ1-6; TRBD1 aligns across 12 bases. This CDR3 is 14 amino acids long. Germline CDR1 MDHEN, CDR2 SYDVKM. V was pared by 8 bases and J by 10 bases, with 6 bases of the junction left unmatched.

The V gene is TRBV4-3, the J gene TRBJ2-7; TRBD1 matches at 7 bases. Germline CDR1 is LGHNA and CDR2 is YSLEER. The CDR3 extends over 15 amino acids. J lost 2 bases, V lost 3 bases, and 7 bases had no gene match. DNA of the CDR3: TGCGCCAGCAGCCAGCAGACAGGGCTACCCTACGAGCAGTACTTC. Its protein product is CASSQQTGLPYEQYF.

The chain has TRBV10-3 and TRBJ1-1; TRBD1 aligns across 7 bases. The CDR3 has 14 amino acids. After removal of 2 bases from V and 1 base from J, the junction contained 1 base not matched to a gene. Germline CDR1 is ENHRY and CDR2 is SYGVKD. The CDR3 reads CAISEGTANTEAFF. DNA of the CDR3: TGTGCCATCAGTGAGGGGACAGCGAACACTGAAGCTTTCTTT.

The genes are TRBV14 and TRBJ1-3; no definite D call. Germline loops: CDR1 SGHDN, CDR2 FVKESK. This CDR3 spans 15 amino acids. Trimming left V 3 bases short and J 0 bases short, with 9 bases between. CDR3 coding DNA: TGTGCCAGCAGCCAGGTGGCGGTCTCTGGAAACACCATATATTTT. Amino acid sequence: CASSQVAVSGNTIYF.

This chain uses TRBV11-2 with TRBJ1-1; unclear D gene. The CDR3 sequence is 12 residues long. Germline V gene lookup returns CDR1 SGHAT and CDR2 FQNNGV. V gave up 5 bases and J gave up 4 bases, with 8 bases separating them. The CDR3 nucleotides read TGTGCCAGCAGCCAAGCGGGCACTGAAGCTTTCTTT. As protein: CASSQAGTEAFF.

V is TRBV29-1 and J is TRBJ1-1, with 7 bases that match TRBD1. V was pared by 6 bases and J by 0 bases, with 4 bases of the junction left unmatched. CDR1 and CDR2 from the germline V gene are SQVTM and ANQGSEA. The CDR3 is 13 residues long. The CDR3 DNA sequence: TGCAGCGTCCAGGGGGTCCTGAACACTGAAGCTTTCTTT. Protein product: CSVQGVLNTEAFF.

The chain links TRBV7-9 to TRBJ1-2; 7 bases are shared with TRBD1. The germline CDR1 and CDR2 sequences are SEHNR and FQNEAQ (reference sequence). Trimming took 3 bases from V and 8 from J; bases not matched to a gene: 6. The CDR3 covers 13 residues. The CDR3 DNA reads as TGTGCCAGCAGCTTGAGACAGGGAAGCGGCTACACCTTC. Its translation: CASSLRQGSGYTF.

The chain links TRBV5-1 to TRBJ2-7; tentative D call: TRBD1 (5 bases). Germline V gives CDR1 SGHRS, CDR2 YFSETQ. V dropped 2 bases and J dropped 7 bases, with 16 bases sitting between them. The CDR3 loop spans 14 amino acids. DNA for the CDR3: TGCGCCAGCAGCTTCGGACAAGAGCCATGGGAGCAGTACTTC. It codes for CASSFGQEPWEQYF.

The chain employs TRBV3-1 (or the pseudogene TRBV3-2) and TRBJ1-3, with 8 bases aligning to TRBD1. This CDR3 has 16 amino acids. Trimming took 7 bases from V and 6 from J; bases not matched to a gene: 14. CDR1 and CDR2 from the germline V gene are LGHDT and YNNKEL (reference sequence). In DNA, the CDR3 is TGTGCCAGCACCAGCTCCAGGGGGCGAACTGTAAACACCATATATTTT. Residues: CASTSSRGRTVNTIYF.

This chain uses TRBV29-1 with TRBJ2-5, with a tentative D call TRBD2 (7 bases). The germline V gene encodes CDR1 SQVTM and CDR2 ANQGSEA. Trimming stripped 6 bases from V and 1 base from J, with 12 bases between. The CDR3 consists of 13 residues. CDR3 sequence (DNA): TGCAGCGTGGGGGGAGGGGGCCAAGAGACCCAGTACTTC. The encoded protein is CSVGGGGQETQYF.

The J gene is TRBJ2-5, the V gene TRBV3-1 (or the pseudogene TRBV3-2); no clear D gene. The CDR3 has 12 residues. V dropped 4 bases and J dropped 4 bases, with 7 bases sitting between them. The germline V gene encodes CDR1 LGHDT and CDR2 YNNKEL (reference sequence). The CDR3: CASSLSGETQYF. In nucleotides, the CDR3 is TGTGCCAGCAGCCTGTCCGGAGAGACCCAGTACTTC.

CDR3 in DNA: TGTGCCAGCAGCGTAGCTCTGCGGTATAGCAATCAGCCCCAGCATTTT. As protein: CASSVALRYSNQPQHF. The chain employs TRBV9 and TRBJ1-5; D is ambiguous. Germline CDR1 reads SGDLS; CDR2 reads YYNGEE. V shed 0 bases and J shed 0 bases, with 10 bases lying between them. The CDR3 has 16 residues.

The chain recombines TRBV28 with TRBJ2-5; 7 bases fit TRBD1. CDR1 is MDHEN and CDR2 is SYDVKM in the germline V gene. This CDR3 spans 14 amino acids. V was clipped by 2 bases and J by 5 bases; unmatched bases: 5. The CDR3 DNA reads as TGTGCCAGCAGTTTAACAGGGGCGCGGGAGACCCAGTACTTC. This translates into CASSLTGARETQYF.

This chain links TRBV20-1 with TRBJ2-4, with TRBD1 identical over 8 bases. CDR1 is DFQATT and CDR2 is SNEGSKA in the germline V gene (reference sequence). CDR3 length equals 16 residues. V lost 3 bases, J lost 2 bases, and 9 bases stayed unmatched. The CDR3 DNA reads as TGCAGTGCTAGTTCTCCAGGGGGCACGACCAAAAACATTCAGTACTTC. It specifies CSASSPGGTTKNIQYF.

This clone was recorded a few times. The chain has TRBV18 and TRBJ1-4, with TRBD1 matching over 9 bases. This CDR3 comprises 14 residues. V dropped 6 bases and J dropped 6; count of bases not matched to a gene: 5. Germline CDR1 KGHSH, CDR2 LQKENI. The CDR3 spells CASSITGGDEKLFF. The CDR3 coding sequence is TGTGCCAGCTCGATCACAGGGGGCGATGAAAAACTGTTTTTT. Drawing the rest from reference TRBV18 and TRBJ1-4, the complete variable domain is NAGVMQNPRHLVRRRGQEARLRCSPMKGHSHVYWYRQLPEEGLKFMVYLQKENIIDESGMPKERFSAEFPKEGPSILRIQQVVRGDSAAYFCASSITGGDEKLFFGSGTQLSVL.

This clone showed up just once. The rearrangement uses TRBV5-1 and TRBJ1-2; D may be TRBD1 (6 bases). There are 15 residues in the CDR3. Germline CDR1 reads SGHRS; CDR2 reads YFSETQ. V lost 4 bases and J 0 bases, leaving 13 bases between the germline ends. CDR3 coding DNA: TGCGCCAGCAGCCCAGGACAGCCCTCTAACTATGGCTACACCTTC. Residues: CASSPGQPSNYGYTF.

The chain combines TRBV5-4 with TRBJ2-5; a possible D gene is TRBD2 (6 bases). This CDR3 comprises 13 residues. The germline V gene encodes CDR1 SGHNT and CDR2 YYREEE (reference sequence). Trimming shortened V by 4 bases and J by 5 bases, and 12 bases separated the two germline ends. CDR3 protein: CASSQAGSETQYF. The CDR3 DNA sequence: TGTGCCAGCAGCCAGGCCGGGAGCGAGACCCAGTACTTC.

V gene TRBV12-3 or TRBV12-4 combines with J gene TRBJ2-4; 8 nucleotides agree with TRBD1. CDR3 length equals 13 residues. V lost 4 bases and J lost 6; bases outside the gene matches: 2. CDR3 region: CASSSGQGNIQYF. The CDR3 region has the DNA TGTGCCAGCAGTTCAGGACAGGGAAACATTCAGTACTTC.

CDR3 sequence (DNA): TGCGCCAGCCAGTTCAGGGGTGAAGGCGATGGCTACACCTTC. Translating it yields CASQFRGEGDGYTF. The J gene is TRBJ1-2, the V gene TRBV5-1, with a weak D call TRBD1 (6 bases). There are 14 residues in the CDR3. Germline CDR1 SGHRS, CDR2 YFSETQ. V lost 7 bases to trimming and J lost 6 bases, with 19 bases between them.